This record covers a single TCR beta chain. Its target is unknown. These data belong to a study of blood T cells in healthy people across ages. The study's findings and limits: Leaving the PBMCs unsorted stopped any conclusive comparison of naive versus antigen-experienced cells. Older age went with lower TCR beta diversity per million T cells, in a roughly linear way. Changes in expanded clonotypes were possibly confounded, as the CMV status of donors was unknown.

Per sample, extraction of total RNA gave at least 6 micrograms in every case. Through a sample-barcoded 5' primer and a J-beta primer mix, a second PCR was run for roughly 7 to 12 cycles. In TCRdb, the 5' RACE reads were re-called with MiXCR into one record per CDR3 protein. The data show approximately 350,000 distinct CDR3 sequences, approximately 52% seen once. V gave up 3 bases and J gave up 9 bases; unmatched junction bases: 9. Germline CDR1 SGHRS, CDR2 YFSETQ. The CDR3 extends over 15 amino acids. The rearrangement links TRBV5-1 to TRBJ1-6; 7 bases fit TRBD1. Input material: blood. This TCR came from a man aged 60 to 69 in good health. The CDR3 nucleotides read TGCGCCAGCAGCTCCACCACAGGGGTTGGTTCACCCCTCCACTTT. It is translated as CASSSTTGVGSPLHF.